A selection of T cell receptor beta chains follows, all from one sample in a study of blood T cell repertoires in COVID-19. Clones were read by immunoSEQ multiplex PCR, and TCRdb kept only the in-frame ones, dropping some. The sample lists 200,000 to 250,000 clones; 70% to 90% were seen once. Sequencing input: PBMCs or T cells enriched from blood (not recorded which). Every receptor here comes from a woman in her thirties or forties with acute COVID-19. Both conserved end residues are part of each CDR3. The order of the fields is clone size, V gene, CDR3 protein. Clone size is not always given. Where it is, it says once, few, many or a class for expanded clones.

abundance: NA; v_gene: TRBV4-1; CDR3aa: CASSHPGSTDTQYF
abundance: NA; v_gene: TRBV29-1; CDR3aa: CSAFQGAGTEAFF
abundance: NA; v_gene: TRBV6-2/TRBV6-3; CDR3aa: CASSYSTGNEQFF
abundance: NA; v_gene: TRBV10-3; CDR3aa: CAISESRTGTTGELFF
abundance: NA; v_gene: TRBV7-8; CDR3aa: CASSSYYEQYF
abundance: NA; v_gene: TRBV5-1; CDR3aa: CASGALGHGDIQYF
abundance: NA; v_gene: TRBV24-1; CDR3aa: CATSDTRVANEKLFF
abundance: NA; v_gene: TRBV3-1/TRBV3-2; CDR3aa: CASSQDTGANYGYTF
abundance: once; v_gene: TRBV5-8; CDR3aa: CASSQHPQTTEAFF
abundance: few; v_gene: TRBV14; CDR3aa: CASRRVQGGVAFF
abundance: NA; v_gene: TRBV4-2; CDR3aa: CASSPTLGGRDGYTF
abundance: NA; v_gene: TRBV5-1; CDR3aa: CASSLRGQGAFSGNTIYF
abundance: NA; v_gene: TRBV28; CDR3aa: CASRLTAGRGRRQETQYF
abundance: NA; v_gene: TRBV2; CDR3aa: CASTIQVFNEKLFF
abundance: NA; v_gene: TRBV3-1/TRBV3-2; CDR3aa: CASSPTGLLNEKLFF
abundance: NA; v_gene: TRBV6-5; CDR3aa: CAIAGEPNGYTF
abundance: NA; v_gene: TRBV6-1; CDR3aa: CASSEGGRGTGRETQYF
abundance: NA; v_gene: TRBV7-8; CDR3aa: CASSPNRGRISQPQHF
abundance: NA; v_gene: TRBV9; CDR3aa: CASSDTGSLGGYTF
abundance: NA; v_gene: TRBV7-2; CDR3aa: CASSFFSGASYVGQYF
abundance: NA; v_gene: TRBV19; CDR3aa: CASSGQTMGLAGVNEQFF
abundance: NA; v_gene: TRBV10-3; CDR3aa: CAISASGDYEQYF
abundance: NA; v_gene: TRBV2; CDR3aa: CASSADRTTNEKLFF
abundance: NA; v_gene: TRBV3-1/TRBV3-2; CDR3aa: CASSVRTSGQTGELFF
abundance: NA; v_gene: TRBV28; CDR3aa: CASRGGIDSGTVNYYTF
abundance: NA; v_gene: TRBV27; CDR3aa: CASSSPGVGNTEAFF
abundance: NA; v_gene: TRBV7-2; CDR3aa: CASSLEDRNSNQPQHF
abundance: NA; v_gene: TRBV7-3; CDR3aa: CASSHPASGEQYF
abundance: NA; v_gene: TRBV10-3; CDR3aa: CAISESPPGTGVSGANVLTF
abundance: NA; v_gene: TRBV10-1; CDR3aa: CASQAGVRNEQFF
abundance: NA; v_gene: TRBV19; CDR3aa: CASSTATGSTNEKLFF
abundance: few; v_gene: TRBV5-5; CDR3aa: CASSQDSGANVLTF
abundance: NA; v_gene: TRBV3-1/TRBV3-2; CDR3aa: CASSPRRGGTGELFF
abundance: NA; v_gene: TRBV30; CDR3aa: CAWGSNQPQHF
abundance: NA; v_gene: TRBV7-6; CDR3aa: CASSSSGAGEQYF
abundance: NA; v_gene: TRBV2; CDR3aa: CASSLQRGRVAKNIQYF
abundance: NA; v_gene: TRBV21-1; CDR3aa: CASSERTGRRTLRYTF
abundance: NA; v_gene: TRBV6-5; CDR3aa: CASSLGQLYEQYF
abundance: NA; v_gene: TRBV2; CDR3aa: CASGGTGGAVGEAFF
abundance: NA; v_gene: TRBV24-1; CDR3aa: CATSDSGRLGGYSNQPQHF
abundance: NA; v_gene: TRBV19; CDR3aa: CASIGQTNYDYTF
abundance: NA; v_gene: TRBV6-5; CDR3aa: CASRQTGDQPQHF
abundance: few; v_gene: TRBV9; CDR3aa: CASSSPLGHTEKLFF
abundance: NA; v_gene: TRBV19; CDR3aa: CASSIRVLAGSNEQFF
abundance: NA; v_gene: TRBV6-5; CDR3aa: CASSRQVNYGYTF
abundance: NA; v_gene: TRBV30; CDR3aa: CAWRSPSGGTDTQYF